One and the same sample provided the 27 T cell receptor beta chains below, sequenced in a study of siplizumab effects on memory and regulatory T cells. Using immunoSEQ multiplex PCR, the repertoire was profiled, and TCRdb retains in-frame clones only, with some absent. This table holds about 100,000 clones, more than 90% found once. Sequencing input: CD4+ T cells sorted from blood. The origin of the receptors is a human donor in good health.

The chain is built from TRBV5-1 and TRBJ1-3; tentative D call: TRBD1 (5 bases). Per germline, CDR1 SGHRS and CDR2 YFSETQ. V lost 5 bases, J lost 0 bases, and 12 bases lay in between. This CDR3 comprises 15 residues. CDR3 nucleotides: TGCGCCAGCAGAAGTGACAGCAACTCTGGAAACACCATATATTTT. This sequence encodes CASRSDSNSGNTIYF. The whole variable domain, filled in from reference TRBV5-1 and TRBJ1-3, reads KAGVTQTPRYLIKTRGQQVTLSCSPISGHRSVSWYQQTPGQGLQFLFEYFSETQRNKGNFPGRFSGRQFSNSRSEMNVSTLELGDSALYLCASRSDSNSGNTIYFGEGSWLTVV.

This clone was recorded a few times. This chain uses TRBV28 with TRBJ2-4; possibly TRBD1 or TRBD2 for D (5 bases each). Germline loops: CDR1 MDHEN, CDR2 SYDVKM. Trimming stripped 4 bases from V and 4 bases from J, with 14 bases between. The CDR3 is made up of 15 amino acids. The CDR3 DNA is TGTGCCAGCAGTTCTTCAGGGACGCATAAAAACATTCAGTACTTC. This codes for CASSSSGTHKNIQYF.

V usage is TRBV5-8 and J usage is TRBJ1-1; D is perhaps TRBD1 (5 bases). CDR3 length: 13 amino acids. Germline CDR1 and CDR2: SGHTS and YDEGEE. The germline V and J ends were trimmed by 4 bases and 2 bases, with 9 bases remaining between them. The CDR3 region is CASSRQINTEAFF. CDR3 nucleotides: TGTGCCAGCAGCCGACAGATCAACACTGAAGCTTTCTTT.

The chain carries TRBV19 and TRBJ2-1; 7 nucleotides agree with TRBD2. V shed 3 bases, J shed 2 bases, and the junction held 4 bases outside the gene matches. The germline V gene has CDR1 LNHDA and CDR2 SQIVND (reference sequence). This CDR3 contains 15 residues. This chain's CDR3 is CASSISAGAYNEQFF. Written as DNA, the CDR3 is TGTGCCAGTAGTATTTCGGCGGGGGCCTACAATGAGCAGTTCTTC.

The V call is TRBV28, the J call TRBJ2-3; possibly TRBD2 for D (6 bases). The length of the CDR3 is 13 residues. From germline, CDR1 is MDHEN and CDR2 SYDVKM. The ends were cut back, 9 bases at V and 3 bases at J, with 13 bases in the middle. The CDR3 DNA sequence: TGTGCCAGTGTGGTGGGGGGAACAGATACGCAGTATTTT. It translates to CASVVGGTDTQYF.

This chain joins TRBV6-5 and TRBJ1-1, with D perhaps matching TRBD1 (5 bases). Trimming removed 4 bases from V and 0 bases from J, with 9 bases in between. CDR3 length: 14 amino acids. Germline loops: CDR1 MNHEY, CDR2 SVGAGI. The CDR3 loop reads CASSSAGLNTEAFF. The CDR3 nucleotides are TGTGCCAGCAGTTCGGCAGGGCTGAACACTGAAGCTTTCTTT.

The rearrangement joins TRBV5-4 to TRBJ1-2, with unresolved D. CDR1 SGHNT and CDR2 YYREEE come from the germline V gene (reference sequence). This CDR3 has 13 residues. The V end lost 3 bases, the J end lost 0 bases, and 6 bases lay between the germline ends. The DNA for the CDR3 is TGTGCCAGCAGCTACGACCCTAACTATGGCTACACCTTC. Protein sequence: CASSYDPNYGYTF.

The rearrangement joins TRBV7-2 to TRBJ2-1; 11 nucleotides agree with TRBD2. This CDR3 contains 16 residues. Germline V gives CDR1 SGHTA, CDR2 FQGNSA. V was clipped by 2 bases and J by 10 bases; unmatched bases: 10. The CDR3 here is CASSLMGSGGVVEQFF. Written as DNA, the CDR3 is TGTGCCAGCAGCTTAATGGGTAGCGGGGGGGTGGTCGAGCAGTTCTTC.

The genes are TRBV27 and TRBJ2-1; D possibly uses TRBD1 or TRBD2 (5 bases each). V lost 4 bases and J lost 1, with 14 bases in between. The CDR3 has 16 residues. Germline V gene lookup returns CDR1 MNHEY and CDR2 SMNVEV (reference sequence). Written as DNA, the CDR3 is TGTGCCAGCAGTTCGATCGGGACGGGGTCCTACAATGAGCAGTTCTTC. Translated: CASSSIGTGSYNEQFF.

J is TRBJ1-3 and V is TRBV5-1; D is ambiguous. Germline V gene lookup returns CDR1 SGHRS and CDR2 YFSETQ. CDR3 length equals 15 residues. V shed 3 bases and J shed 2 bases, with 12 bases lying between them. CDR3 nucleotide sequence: TGCGCCAGCAGCTCGGGAAGGGTCCCTGGAAACACCATATATTTT. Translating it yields CASSSGRVPGNTIYF.

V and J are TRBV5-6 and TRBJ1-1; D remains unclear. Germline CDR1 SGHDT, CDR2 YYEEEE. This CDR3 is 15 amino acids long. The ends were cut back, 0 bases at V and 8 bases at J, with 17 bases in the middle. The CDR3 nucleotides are TGTGCCAGCAGCTTGGCCGCTCTGGTTTTGGGGGAAGCTTTCTTT. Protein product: CASSLAALVLGEAFF.

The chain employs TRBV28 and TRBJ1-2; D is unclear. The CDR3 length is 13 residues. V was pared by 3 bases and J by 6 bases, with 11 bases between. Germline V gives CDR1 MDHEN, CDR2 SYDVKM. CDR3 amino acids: CASSFRAGHGYTF. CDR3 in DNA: TGTGCCAGCAGTTTTAGGGCAGGCCATGGCTACACCTTC.

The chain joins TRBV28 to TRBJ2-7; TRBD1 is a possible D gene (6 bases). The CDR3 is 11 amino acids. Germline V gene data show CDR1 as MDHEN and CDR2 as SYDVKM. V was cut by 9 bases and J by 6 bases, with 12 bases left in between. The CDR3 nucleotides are TGTGCCAGTCCCAGGGGCGCCGAGCAGTACTTC. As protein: CASPRGAEQYF.

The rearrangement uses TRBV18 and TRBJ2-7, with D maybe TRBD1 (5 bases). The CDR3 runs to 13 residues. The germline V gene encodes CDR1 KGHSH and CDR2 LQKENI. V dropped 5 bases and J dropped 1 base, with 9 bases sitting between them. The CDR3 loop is CASSWKGSYEQYF. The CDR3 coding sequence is TGTGCCAGCTCATGGAAGGGGTCCTACGAGCAGTACTTC.

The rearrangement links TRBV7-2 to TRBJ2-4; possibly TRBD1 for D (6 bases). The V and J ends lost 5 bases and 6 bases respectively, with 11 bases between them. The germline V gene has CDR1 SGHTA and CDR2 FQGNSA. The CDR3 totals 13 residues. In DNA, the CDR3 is TGTGCCAGCAGCGCCATACAGGGAAACATTCAGTACTTC. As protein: CASSAIQGNIQYF.

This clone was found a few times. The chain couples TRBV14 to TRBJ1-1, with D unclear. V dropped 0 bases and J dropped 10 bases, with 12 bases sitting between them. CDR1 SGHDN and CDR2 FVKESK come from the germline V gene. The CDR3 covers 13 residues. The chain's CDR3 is CASSQDFSVLAFF. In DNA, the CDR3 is TGTGCCAGCAGCCAAGACTTCTCCGTTCTAGCTTTCTTT.

DNA for the CDR3: TGTGCCAGCAACACGGGCTCCCAACCTTACGAGCAGTACTTC. This codes for CASNTGSQPYEQYF. This chain links TRBV11-3 with TRBJ2-7, with D unresolved. CDR1 is SGHNT and CDR2 is YENEEA in the germline V gene. CDR3 size: 14 residues. Deletions cut 7 bases from V and 4 bases from J, with 17 bases between.

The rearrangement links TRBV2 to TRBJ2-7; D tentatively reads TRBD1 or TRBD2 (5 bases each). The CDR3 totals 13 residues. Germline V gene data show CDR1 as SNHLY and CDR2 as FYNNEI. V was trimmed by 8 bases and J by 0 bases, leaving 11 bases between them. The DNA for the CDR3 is TGTGCCAGCGGGGACGTTTACTCCTACGAGCAGTACTTC. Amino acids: CASGDVYSYEQYF.

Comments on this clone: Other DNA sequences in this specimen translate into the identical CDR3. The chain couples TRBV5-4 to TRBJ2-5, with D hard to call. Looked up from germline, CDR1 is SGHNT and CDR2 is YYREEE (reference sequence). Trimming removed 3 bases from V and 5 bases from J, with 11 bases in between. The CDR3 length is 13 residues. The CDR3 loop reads CASSSTAQETQYF. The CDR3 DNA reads TGTGCCAGCAGCTCCACAGCCCAGGAGACCCAGTACTTC.

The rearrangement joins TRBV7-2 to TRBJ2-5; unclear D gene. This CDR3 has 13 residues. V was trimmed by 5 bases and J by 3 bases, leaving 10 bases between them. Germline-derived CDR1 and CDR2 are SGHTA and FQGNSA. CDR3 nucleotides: TGTGCCAGCAGCCTCAGCCGGGAAGAGACCCAGTACTTC. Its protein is CASSLSREETQYF.

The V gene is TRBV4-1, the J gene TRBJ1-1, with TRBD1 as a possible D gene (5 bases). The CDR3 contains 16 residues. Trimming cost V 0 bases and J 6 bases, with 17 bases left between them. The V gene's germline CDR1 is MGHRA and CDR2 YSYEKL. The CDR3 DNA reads TGCGCCAGCAGCCAAGATATAGCAGGGCTCGTGGCTGAAGCTTTCTTT. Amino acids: CASSQDIAGLVAEAFF.

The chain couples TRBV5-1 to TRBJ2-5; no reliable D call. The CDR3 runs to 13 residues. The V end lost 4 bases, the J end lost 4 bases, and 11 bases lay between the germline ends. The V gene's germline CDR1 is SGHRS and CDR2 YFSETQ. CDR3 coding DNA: TGCGCCAGCAGCCGGCAGGCGAGAGAGACCCAGTACTTC. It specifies CASSRQARETQYF.

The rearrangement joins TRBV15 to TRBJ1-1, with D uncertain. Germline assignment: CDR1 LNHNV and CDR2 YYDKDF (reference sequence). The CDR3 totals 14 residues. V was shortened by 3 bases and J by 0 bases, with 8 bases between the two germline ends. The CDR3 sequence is CATSSSVLNTEAFF. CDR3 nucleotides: TGTGCCACCAGCAGTTCGGTTTTGAACACTGAAGCTTTCTTT.

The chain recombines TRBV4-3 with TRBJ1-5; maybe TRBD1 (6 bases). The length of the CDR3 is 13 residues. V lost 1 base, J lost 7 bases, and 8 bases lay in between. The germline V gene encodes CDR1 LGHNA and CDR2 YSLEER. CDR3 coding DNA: TGCGCCAGCAGCCAAGGTCAGGGGCAGCCCCAGCATTTT. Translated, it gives CASSQGQGQPQHF.

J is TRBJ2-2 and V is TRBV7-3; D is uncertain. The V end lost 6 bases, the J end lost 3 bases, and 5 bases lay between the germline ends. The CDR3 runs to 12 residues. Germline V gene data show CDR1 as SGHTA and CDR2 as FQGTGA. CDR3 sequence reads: CASSNDTGELFF. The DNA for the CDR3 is TGTGCCAGCAGTAACGACACCGGGGAGCTGTTTTTT.

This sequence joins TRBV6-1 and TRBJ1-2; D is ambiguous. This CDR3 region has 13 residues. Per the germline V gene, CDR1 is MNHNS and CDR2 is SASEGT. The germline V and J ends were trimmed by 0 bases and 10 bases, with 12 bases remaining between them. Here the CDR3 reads CASSEAVFWAYTF. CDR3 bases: TGTGCCAGCAGTGAAGCCGTATTTTGGGCCTACACCTTC.

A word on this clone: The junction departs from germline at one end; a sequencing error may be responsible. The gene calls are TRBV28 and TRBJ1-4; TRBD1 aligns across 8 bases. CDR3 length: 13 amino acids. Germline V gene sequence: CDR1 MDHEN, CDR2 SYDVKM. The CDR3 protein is CASSPAGTGTALF. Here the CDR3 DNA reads TGTGCCAGCAGCCCTGCGGGGACAGGAACCGCCCTTTTT.